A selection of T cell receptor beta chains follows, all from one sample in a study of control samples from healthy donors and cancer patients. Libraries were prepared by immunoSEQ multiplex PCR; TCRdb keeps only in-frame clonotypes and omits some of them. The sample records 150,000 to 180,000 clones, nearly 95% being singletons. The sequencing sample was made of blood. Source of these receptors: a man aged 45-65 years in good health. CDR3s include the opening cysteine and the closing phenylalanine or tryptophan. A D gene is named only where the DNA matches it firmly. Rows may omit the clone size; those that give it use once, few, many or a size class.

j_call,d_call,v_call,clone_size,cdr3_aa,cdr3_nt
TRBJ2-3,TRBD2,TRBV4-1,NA,CASSQSGLGGTDTQYF,TGCGCCAGCAGCCAAAGCGGACTAGGAGGCACAGATACGCAGTATTTT
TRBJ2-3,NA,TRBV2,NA,CASSRGSTDTQYF,TGTGCCAGCTCCCGGGGGAGCACAGATACGCAGTATTTT
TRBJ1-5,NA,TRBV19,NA,CASSMGRGTNQPQHF,TGTGCCAGTAGTATGGGCAGGGGAACCAATCAGCCCCAGCATTTT
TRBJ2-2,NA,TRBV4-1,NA,CASKSSEVPGELFF,TGCGCCAGCAAATCTAGCGAGGTGCCCGGGGAGCTGTTTTTT
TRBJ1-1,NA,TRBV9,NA,CASGGAGPLTNTEAFF,TGTGCCAGCGGGGGAGCGGGGCCCCTAACGAACACTGAAGCTTTCTTT
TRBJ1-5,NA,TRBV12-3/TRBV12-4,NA,CASSPGQNQPQHF,TGTGCCAGCAGTCCGGGACAAAATCAGCCCCAGCATTTT
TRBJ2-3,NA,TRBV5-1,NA,CASSQSGAEDTQYF,TGCGCCAGCAGCCAGTCTGGGGCGGAAGATACGCAGTATTTT
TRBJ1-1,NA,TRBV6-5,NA,CASRSGVVTEAFF,TGTGCCAGCAGATCAGGGGTGGTCACTGAAGCTTTCTTT
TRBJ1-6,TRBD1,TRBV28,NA,CASSSSGTGVSPLHF,TGTGCCAGCAGTTCATCCGGGACAGGGGTTTCACCCCTCCACTTT
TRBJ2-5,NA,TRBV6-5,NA,CASRIAVFEETQYF,TGTGCCAGCAGAATTGCGGTGTTTGAAGAGACCCAGTACTTC
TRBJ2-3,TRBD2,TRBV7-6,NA,CASSWAASGPTDTQYF,TGTGCCAGCAGCTGGGCGGCTAGCGGGCCCACAGATACGCAGTATTTT
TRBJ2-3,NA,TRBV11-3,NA,CASSSGQSTDTQYF,TGTGCCAGCAGCTCGGGACAAAGCACAGATACGCAGTATTTT
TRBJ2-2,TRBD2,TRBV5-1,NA,CASSLGHSGRPGELFF,TGCGCCAGCAGCTTGGGACACAGCGGGAGACCCGGGGAGCTGTTTTTT
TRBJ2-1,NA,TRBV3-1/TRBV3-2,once,CASSHTVGYNEQFF,TGTGCCAGCAGCCATACGGTCGGTTACAATGAGCAGTTCTTC
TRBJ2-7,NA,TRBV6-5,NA,CASRGLTYEQYF,TGTGCCAGCAGGGGGCTGACCTACGAGCAGTACTTC
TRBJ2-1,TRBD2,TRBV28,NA,CASSLGGAQGNEQFF,TGTGCCAGCAGTTTGGGAGGGGCGCAAGGCAATGAGCAGTTCTTC
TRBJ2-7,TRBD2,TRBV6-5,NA,CASSWGGRWSYEQYF,TGTGCCAGCAGTTGGGGCGGGAGATGGAGTTACGAGCAGTACTTC
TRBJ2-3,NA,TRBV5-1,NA,CASSFGVSTDTQYF,TGCGCCAGCAGCTTTGGGGTGAGCACAGATACGCAGTATTTT
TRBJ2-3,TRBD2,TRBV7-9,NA,CASSSWTSGSDTQYF,TGTGCCAGCAGCTCCTGGACTAGCGGGAGCGATACGCAGTATTTT
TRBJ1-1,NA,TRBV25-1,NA,CASSVGGRGTEAFF,TGTGCCAGTTCGGTGGGAGGCAGAGGGACTGAAGCTTTCTTT
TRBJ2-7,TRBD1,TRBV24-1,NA,CATSDPGTGRGEQYF,TGTGCCACCAGTGATCCCGGGACAGGGAGGGGCGAGCAGTACTTC
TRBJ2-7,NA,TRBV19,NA,CASSIGGRTGKQYF,TGTGCCAGTAGTATAGGAGGGAGAACGGGAAAGCAGTACTTC
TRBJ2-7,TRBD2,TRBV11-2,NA,CASSLVASGAYEQYF,TGTGCCAGCAGCTTAGTAGCTAGCGGGGCCTACGAGCAGTACTTC
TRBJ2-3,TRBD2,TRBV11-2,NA,CASSSVGLVRPTDTQYF,TGTGCCAGCAGCTCCGTTGGACTAGTACGGCCCACAGATACGCAGTATTTT
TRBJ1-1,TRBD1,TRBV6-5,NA,CASSYPQGEAFF,TGTGCCAGCAGTTACCCACAGGGGGAAGCTTTCTTT
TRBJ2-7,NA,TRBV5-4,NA,CASSLGTTLTLGSYEQYF,TGTGCCAGCAGCTTGGGGACTACCCTCACCCTAGGGTCCTACGAGCAGTACTTC
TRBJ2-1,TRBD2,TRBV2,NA,CASSASLAGNEQFF,TGTGCCAGCAGTGCATCACTAGCGGGGAATGAGCAGTTCTTC
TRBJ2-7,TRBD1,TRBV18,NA,CASSLLGQSNEQYF,TGTGCCAGCTCACTTTTGGGACAGAGCAACGAGCAGTACTTC